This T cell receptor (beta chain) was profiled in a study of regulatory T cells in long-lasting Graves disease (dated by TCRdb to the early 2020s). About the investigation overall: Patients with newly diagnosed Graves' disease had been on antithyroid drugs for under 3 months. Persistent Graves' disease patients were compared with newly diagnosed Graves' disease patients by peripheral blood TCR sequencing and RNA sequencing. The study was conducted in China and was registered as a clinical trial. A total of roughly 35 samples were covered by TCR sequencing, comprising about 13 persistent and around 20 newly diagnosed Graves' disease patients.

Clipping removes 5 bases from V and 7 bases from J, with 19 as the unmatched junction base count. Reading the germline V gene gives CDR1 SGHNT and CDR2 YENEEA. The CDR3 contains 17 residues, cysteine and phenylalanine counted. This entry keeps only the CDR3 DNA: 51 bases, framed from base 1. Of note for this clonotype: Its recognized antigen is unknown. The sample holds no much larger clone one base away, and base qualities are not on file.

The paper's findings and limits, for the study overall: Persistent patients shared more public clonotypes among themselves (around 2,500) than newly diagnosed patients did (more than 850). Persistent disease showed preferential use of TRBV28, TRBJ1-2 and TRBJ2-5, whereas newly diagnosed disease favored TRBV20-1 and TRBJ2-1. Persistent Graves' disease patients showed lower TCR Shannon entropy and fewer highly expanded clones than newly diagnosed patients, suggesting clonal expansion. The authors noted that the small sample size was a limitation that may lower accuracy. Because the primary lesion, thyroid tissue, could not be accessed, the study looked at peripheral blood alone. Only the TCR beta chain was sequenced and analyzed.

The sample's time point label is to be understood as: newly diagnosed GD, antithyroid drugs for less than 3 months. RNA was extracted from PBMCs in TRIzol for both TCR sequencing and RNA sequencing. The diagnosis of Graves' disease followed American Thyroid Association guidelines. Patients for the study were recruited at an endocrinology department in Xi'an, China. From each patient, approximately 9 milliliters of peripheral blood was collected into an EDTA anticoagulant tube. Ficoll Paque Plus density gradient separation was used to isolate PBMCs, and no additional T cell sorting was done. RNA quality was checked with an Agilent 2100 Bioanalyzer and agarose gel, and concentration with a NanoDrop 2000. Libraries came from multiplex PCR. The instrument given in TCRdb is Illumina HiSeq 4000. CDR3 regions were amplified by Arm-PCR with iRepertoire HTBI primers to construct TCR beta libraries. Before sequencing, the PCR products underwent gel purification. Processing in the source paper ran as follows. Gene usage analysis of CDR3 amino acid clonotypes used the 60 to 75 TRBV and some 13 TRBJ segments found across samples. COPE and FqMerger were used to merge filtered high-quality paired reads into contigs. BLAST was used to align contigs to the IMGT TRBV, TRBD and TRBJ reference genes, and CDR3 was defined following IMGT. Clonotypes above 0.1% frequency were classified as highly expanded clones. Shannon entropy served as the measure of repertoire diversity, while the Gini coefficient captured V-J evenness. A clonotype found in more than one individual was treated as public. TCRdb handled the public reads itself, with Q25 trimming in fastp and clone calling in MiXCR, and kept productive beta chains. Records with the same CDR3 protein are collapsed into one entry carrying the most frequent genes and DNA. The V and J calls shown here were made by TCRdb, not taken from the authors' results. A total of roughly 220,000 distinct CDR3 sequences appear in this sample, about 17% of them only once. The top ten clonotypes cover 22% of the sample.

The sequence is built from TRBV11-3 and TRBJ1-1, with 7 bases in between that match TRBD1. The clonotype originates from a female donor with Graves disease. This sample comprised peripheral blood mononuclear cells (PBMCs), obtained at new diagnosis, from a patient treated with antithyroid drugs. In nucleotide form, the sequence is TGTGCCAGCAGCCGATCAGGTCCGGGACAGTGGACGAGTGAAGCTTTCTTT. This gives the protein CASSRSGPGQWTSEAFF. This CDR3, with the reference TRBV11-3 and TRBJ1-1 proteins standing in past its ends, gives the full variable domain EAGVVQSPRYKIIEKKQPVAFWCNPISGHNTLYWYLQNLGQGPELLIRYENEEAVDDSQLPKDRFSAERLKGVDSTLKIQPAELGDSAVYLCASSRSGPGQWTSEAFFGQGTRLTVV.